This T cell receptor beta chain was documented in a study of neurological immune-mediated disorders (dated by TCRdb to between 2017 and 2020). As for the study more broadly: Using UMI-based sequencing, the study compared peripheral blood TCR-beta repertoires from patients with HTLV-I-associated myelopathy (HAM/TSP), patients with multiple sclerosis, and healthy controls. Of the approximately 66 subjects in the cohort, some 15 were HAM/TSP patients, roughly 35 were multiple sclerosis patients, and approximately 20 were healthy controls. The roughly 100 TCR-beta libraries included longitudinal samples, technical triplicates and paired sorted CD4+ and CD8+ T-cell subsets alongside PBMC samples. Longitudinal HAM/TSP donors and healthy donors each had 3 time-points at intervals of about 3-40 months.

To synthesize cDNA, template-switch 5'RACE was performed with a primer carrying a 10-nucleotide random unique molecular identifier so that each TCR transcript was tagged. Every sequencing run covered 15-18 subjects and yielded more than 180 million TCR-beta sequences. Total RNA was extracted with the RNeasy kit. The KAPA Real-time Library Amplification kit was used to amplify TCR-beta VDJ regions with primers targeting the TCR constant region and the 5'RACE anchor. Sample indexes and Illumina adaptors were added in a first PCR, after which library yield was increased in a second PCR. After purification with Ampure beads, the TCR product of roughly 650 bp was size-selected on a 2% E-gel SizeSelection system. Library quality was checked on a Bioanalyzer, concentration was measured with Qubit, and libraries were quantified with the Kapa Library Quantification kit before pooling. An Illumina HiSeq 2500 was used to sequence the libraries paired-end at 2 x 150 bp. To increase sequence diversity, roughly 24-31% phiX was spiked into each library pool. Under the source paper's analysis protocol: The UMI-based MiGEC pipeline processed quality-filtered reads and removed over 75% of raw TCR sequences during error correction. IMGT germline references were used for alignment of VDJ genes, and clonotypes were defined by a unique CDR3 amino acid sequence together with V-J genes. Clonal expansion, Shannon diversity and CDR3 relatedness (CalcPairwiseDistances, ClusterSamples) were evaluated with VDJtools, and phylogenetic trees were built with CLCbio workbench. A clone was classed as expanded if it had 8 or more unique UMIs, a cutoff based on coefficient-of-variation modelling across technical triplicates. Using fastp trimming at Q25 and MiXCR clonotype assembly, TCRdb reanalyzed the public sequencing data and kept in-frame beta chains. CDR3 protein sequences are deduplicated, and each keeps its most common genes and DNA. These V and J calls rely on TCRdb rather than the paper's analysis. Here the sample has roughly 100,000 distinct CDR3 sequences; under 14% occur a single time. The ten largest clones take up about 3% of the sample.

Explained via the paper, the time point label denotes: longitudinal time-point 3. For the unsorted PBMC libraries, 2 million PBMCs were stored in RNAlater at -80 degrees C until RNA extraction and were used to generate the libraries. Peripheral blood was subjected to Ficoll-Hypaque density gradient centrifugation to isolate PBMCs, which were then cryopreserved in liquid nitrogen. Based on the germline V gene, the CDR1 and CDR2 sequences are MGHDK and SYGVNS. The CDR3 runs 14 amino acids, cysteine and phenylalanine included. Solely the CDR3 DNA is kept, with 42 bases framed from the first base. V is pared back by 1 base and J by 8 bases, with 14 bases lying between the germline termini. This clonotype was recorded many times. Its specific antigen is unknown. Base qualities are missing; no much larger clone stands one base away. Findings and caveats that apply to the study as a whole: TCR clonal expansion was highest in HAM/TSP patients and lowest in MS patients, with MS patients falling below even healthy controls. No identical CDR3 amino acid sequences were shared among expanded clones across subjects, suggesting private TCR-beta repertoires in all groups.

The sequence is built from TRBV25-1 and TRBJ1-1; 5 matching bases give a weak D call of TRBD1. Sequenced material: PBMCs. The source of this sequence is a female donor with HTLV-1-associated myelopathy (HAM/TSP). The CDR3 region: CASSELVGLQEAFF. The sequenced DNA is TGTGCCAGCAGTGAATTAGTGGGACTACAGGAAGCTTTCTTT.